These 13 T cell receptor beta chains were all obtained from the same sample, sequenced in a study of T cell responses to AZD1222 COVID-19 vaccine. Produced via immunoSEQ multiplex PCR; TCRdb's table is partial and in-frame only. Among 120,000 or so clones listed, about 90% were seen once. The specimen comprised peripheral blood, sampled on day 0 of AZD1222 vaccination. These receptors all stem from an adult in good health.

This chain joins TRBV12-3 or TRBV12-4 and TRBJ2-5; TRBD1 agrees at 8 bases. The J segment lost 4 bases and the V segment lost 6 bases, leaving 4 bases of the junction unmatched. CDR3 length: 13 residues. The CDR3 loop reads CASSPTGAETQYF. The CDR3 region has the DNA TGTGCCAGCAGCCCGACAGGGGCAGAGACCCAGTACTTC.

The CDR3 reads CASRVVTGGPLHF. The CDR3 bases are TGTGCCAGCAGAGTCGTGACGGGCGGACCCCTCCACTTT. The chain couples TRBV27 to TRBJ1-6; D unresolved. Deletions cut 6 bases from V and 12 bases from J, with 15 bases between. CDR3 size: 13 residues. The germline V gene encodes CDR1 MNHEY and CDR2 SMNVEV (reference sequence).

The CDR3 loop is CASSLSRALPSEQFF. Here the CDR3 DNA reads TGTGCCAGCAGCTTATCGAGGGCCCTCCCCAGTGAGCAGTTCTTC. V gene TRBV7-3 combines with J gene TRBJ2-1, with D perhaps TRBD2 (5 bases). V was clipped by 2 bases and J by 9 bases, with 17 bases between them. The CDR3 has 15 residues. Germline loops: CDR1 SGHTA, CDR2 FQGTGA.

The chain carries TRBV9 and TRBJ2-5, with 7 bases matching TRBD2. The germline CDR1 and CDR2 sequences are SGDLS and YYNGEE. With 0 bases clipped from V and 4 bases from J, the junction kept 3 bases outside the gene matches. This CDR3 spans 14 amino acids. CDR3: CASSVAAGRETQYF. The DNA for the CDR3 is TGTGCCAGCAGCGTAGCAGCGGGGAGAGAGACCCAGTACTTC.

The CDR3 nucleotides are TGTGCCAGCAGCTTAGAAGGGGGCACCGGGGAGCTGTTTTTT. Its protein is CASSLEGGTGELFF. The chain couples TRBV7-6 to TRBJ2-2, with D tentatively TRBD1 (6 bases). V was clipped by 1 base and J by 4 bases, with 7 bases between them. This CDR3 is 14 amino acids long. CDR1 is SGHVS, CDR2 FNYEAQ, per germline.

This CDR3 is CASSLGQAQYF. The CDR3 nucleotides are TGTGCCAGCAGTCTGGGTCAGGCCCAGTACTTC. The chain has TRBV12-3 or TRBV12-4 and TRBJ2-5, with no clear D. V was trimmed by 5 bases and J by 9 bases, leaving 10 bases between them. This CDR3 has 11 residues.

The chain couples TRBV29-1 to TRBJ1-1, with 7 bases lining up with TRBD1. J lost 6 bases, V lost 7 bases, and 11 bases had no gene match. The CDR3 totals 13 residues. Germline V lookup: CDR1 SQVTM, CDR2 ANQGSEA. The CDR3 spells CSALTGRVPEAFF. The CDR3 DNA follows: TGCAGCGCCCTGACAGGGAGAGTACCTGAAGCTTTCTTT.

The rearrangement links TRBV21-1 to TRBJ1-5. TRBV21-1 is described as a pseudogene. The CDR3 loop spans 14 amino acids. CDR3 in amino acids: CASSHQIWGRTQHF. CDR3 bases: TGTGCCAGCAGCCACCAAATTTGGGGTCGGACCCAGCATTTT.

A single count supports this clone. V gene TRBV10-1 combines with J gene TRBJ2-3, with D uncertain. The germline V gene encodes CDR1 WNHNN and CDR2 SYGVQD (reference sequence). With 6 bases removed from V and 6 bases from J, the gap between germline ends came to 13 bases. The CDR3 totals 13 residues. DNA for the CDR3: TGCGCCAGCAGCAGAAATAAGGCTGATACGCAGTATTTT. It specifies CASSRNKADTQYF.

This rearrangement joins TRBV18 to TRBJ1-5; a weak D match, TRBD1 (5 bases). Germline V gene sequence: CDR1 KGHSH, CDR2 LQKENI. V dropped 3 bases and J dropped 0 bases, with 9 bases sitting between them. CDR3 length: 15 amino acids. The DNA for the CDR3 is TGTGCCAGCTCACCCAGGGAAGCTAGCAATCAGCCCCAGCATTTT. It codes for CASSPREASNQPQHF.

The CDR3 DNA reads as TGTGCCAGCAGCCACGTCCTACATTCCTCCTACGAGCAGTACTTC. Encoded protein: CASSHVLHSSYEQYF. The chain recombines TRBV7-8 with TRBJ2-7; D not resolved. CDR1 is SGHVS, CDR2 FQNEAQ, per germline. Trimming removed 5 bases at V and 0 bases at J, with 14 bases between. This CDR3 comprises 15 residues.

The rearrangement joins TRBV3-1 (or the pseudogene TRBV3-2) to TRBJ1-4; no firm D call. V was shortened by 0 bases and J by 0 bases, with 5 bases between the two germline ends. CDR1 LGHDT and CDR2 YNNKEL come from the germline V gene (reference sequence). The CDR3 consists of 15 residues. DNA for the CDR3: TGTGCCAGCAGCCAAGAGGTCCCAACTAATGAAAAACTGTTTTTT. Protein: CASSQEVPTNEKLFF.

The chain couples TRBV28 to TRBJ1-1; the D is unclear. Trimming stripped 3 bases from V and 10 bases from J, with 12 bases between. This CDR3 is 12 amino acids long. The germline CDR1 and CDR2 sequences are MDHEN and SYDVKM. The chain's CDR3 is CASSLIDRSAFF. CDR3 DNA sequence: TGTGCCAGCAGTTTGATTGACCGTTCAGCTTTCTTT.